This T cell receptor (beta chain) stems from a study of CD8 T cells in ankylosing spondylitis. Only a few counts were recorded for this clonotype. What it binds is unknown. Germline CDR1 and CDR2: SGHRS and YFSETQ. V was shortened by 5 bases and J by 7 bases, with 15 bases between the two germline ends. The CDR3 runs 13 residues. Findings of the study overall: Ankylosing spondylitis blood appeared to carry a characteristic TCR beta motif of roughly eight highly homologous variants. Peripheral blood held disease-linked clones only at relatively low frequency, and these were CD8+. The authors reported significant enrichment of disease-linked clones in matched ankylosing spondylitis synovial fluid. A subset of motif variants has previously been described in the synovial fluid and blood of reactive arthritis.

Quantitative 5'-RACE with molecular barcodes was used to make the TCR beta libraries. One entry per CDR3 protein, called by TCRdb with MiXCR from the 5' RACE reads. The profile shows over 200,000 distinct CDR3 sequences, 18% of them singletons. The clonotype comes from a male donor with ankylosing spondylitis. The sequencing sample was made of blood, either unsorted or a sorted T cell fraction (not recorded which). The chain carries TRBV5-1 and TRBJ1-1; a weak D match, TRBD1 (6 bases). The CDR3 sequence: CASSFTGPDEAFF. Here the CDR3 DNA reads TGCGCCAGCAGTTTTACAGGGCCCGATGAAGCTTTCTTT. Full variable domain (remainder filled in from reference TRBV5-1 and TRBJ1-1): KAGVTQTPRYLIKTRGQQVTLSCSPISGHRSVSWYQQTPGQGLQFLFEYFSETQRNKGNFPGRFSGRQFSNSRSEMNVSTLELGDSALYLCASSFTGPDEAFFGQGTRLTVV.